Below, one T cell receptor beta chain is given with its context. Its antigen remains unidentified. TCRdb re-analysed the reads in MiXCR, keeping a single row per CDR3 protein. The data contain 360,000 or so distinct CDR3 sequences, about 32% of them singletons. The data are from a study of T cell repertoires in cytomegalovirus infection. About the research overall: The study used recently identified HLA-C-restricted and well-studied HLA-B-restricted CMV epitopes. Public TCR beta signatures marked donors with CMV infection and the matching HLA.

The CDR3 contains 13 residues. The V end was cut by 3 bases, the J end by 4 bases, with 7 bases between. The germline V gene has CDR1 KGHSH and CDR2 LQKENI. Study outcomes and limitations: It was HLA-C-restricted CMV-specific TCR beta clonotypes that dominated the response ex vivo.

The chain joins TRBV18 to TRBJ2-1; D unclear. This specimen consisted of cultured PBMCs, obtained from culture after CMV antigen stimulation. This sequence was found in a human donor in good health (CMV status not recorded). Some clones in this sample may be carry-over from other donors' samples. The CDR3: CASSPTQYNEQFF. The CDR3, as DNA: TGTGCCAGCTCACCGACACAGTACAATGAGCAGTTCTTC.